This T cell receptor (beta chain) emerged from a study of response to subunit inactivated influenza vaccine. This clonotype was detected only a few times. Each CDR3 protein gets one entry after TCRdb re-called the RT-PCR reads with MiXCR. The sample gives more than 500,000 distinct CDR3 sequences, approximately 11% of which show up once; more than 9.5% is in the top ten. This same sample was also part of a study on T cells expressing NK-cell markers. That work adds: With UMIs, 5'RACE template switching was used to make TCR beta cDNA.

Material: PBMCs from blood, obtained on the day of vaccination. The sequence derives from a man aged 50 to 59 who received an inactivated influenza vaccine.

Here the CDR3 DNA reads TGCGCCAGCAGCCAGGACAGGGGAGGAGGCACTGAAGCTTTCTTT. It specifies CASSQDRGGGTEAFF. The gene calls are TRBV5-1 and TRBJ1-1; 9 bases are shared with TRBD1. The junction had 8 bases not matched to a gene; V was cut back by 4 bases and J by 4 bases. CDR3 length: 15 amino acids. From germline, CDR1 is SGHRS and CDR2 YFSETQ. Drawing the rest from reference TRBV5-1 and TRBJ1-1, the complete variable domain is KAGVTQTPRYLIKTRGQQVTLSCSPISGHRSVSWYQQTPGQGLQFLFEYFSETQRNKGNFPGRFSGRQFSNSRSEMNVSTLELGDSALYLCASSQDRGGGTEAFFGQGTRLTVV.